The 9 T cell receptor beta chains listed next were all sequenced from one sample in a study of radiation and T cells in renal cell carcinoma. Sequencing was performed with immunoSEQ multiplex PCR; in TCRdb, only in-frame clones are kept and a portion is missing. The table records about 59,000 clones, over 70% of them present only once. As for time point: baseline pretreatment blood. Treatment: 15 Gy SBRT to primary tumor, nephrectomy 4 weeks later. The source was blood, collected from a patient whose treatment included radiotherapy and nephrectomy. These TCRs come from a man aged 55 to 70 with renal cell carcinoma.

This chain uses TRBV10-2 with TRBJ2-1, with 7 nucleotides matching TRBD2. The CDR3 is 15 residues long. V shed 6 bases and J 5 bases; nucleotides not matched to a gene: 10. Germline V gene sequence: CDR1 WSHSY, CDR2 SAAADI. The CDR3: CASSRNPGLNNEQFF. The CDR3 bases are TGCGCCAGCAGCCGAAACCCGGGACTAAACAATGAGCAGTTCTTC.

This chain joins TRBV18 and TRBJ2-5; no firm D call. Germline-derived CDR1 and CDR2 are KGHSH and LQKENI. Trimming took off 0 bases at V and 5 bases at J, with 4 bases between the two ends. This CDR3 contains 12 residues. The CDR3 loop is CASSPPAETQYF. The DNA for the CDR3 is TGTGCCAGCTCACCACCAGCGGAGACCCAGTACTTC.

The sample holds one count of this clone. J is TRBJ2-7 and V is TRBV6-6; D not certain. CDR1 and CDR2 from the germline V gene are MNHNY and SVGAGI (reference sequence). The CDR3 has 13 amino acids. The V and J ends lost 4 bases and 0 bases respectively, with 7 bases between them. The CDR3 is CASSLRGSYEQYV. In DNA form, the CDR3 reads TGTGCCAGCAGTTTACGAGGCTCCTACGAGCAGTACGTC.

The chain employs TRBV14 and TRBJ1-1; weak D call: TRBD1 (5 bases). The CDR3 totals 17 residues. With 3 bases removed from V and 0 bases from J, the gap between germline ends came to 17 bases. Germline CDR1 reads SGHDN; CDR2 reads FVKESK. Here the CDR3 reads CASSHLEYTGMNTEAFF. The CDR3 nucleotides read TGTGCCAGCAGCCACTTAGAGTATACAGGTATGAACACTGAAGCTTTCTTT.

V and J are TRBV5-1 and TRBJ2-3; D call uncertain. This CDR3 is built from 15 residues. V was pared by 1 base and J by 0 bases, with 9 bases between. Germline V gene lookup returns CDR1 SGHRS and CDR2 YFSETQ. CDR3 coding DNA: TGCGCCAGCAGCTTGTTCCGGGCTAGCACAGATACGCAGTATTTT. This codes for CASSLFRASTDTQYF.

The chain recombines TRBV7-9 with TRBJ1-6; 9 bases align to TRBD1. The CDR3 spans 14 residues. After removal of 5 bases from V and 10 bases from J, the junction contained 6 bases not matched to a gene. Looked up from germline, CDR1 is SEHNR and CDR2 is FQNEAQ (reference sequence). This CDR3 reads CASSPQGALSPLHF. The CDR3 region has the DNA TGTGCCAGCAGCCCACAGGGGGCCCTATCACCCCTCCACTTT.

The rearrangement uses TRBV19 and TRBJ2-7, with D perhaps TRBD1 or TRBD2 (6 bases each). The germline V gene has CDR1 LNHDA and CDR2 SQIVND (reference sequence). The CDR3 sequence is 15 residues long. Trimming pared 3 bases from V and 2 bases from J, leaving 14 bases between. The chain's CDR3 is CASSIAGHSTYEQYF. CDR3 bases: TGTGCCAGTAGTATCGCGGGACACTCAACCTACGAGCAGTACTTC.

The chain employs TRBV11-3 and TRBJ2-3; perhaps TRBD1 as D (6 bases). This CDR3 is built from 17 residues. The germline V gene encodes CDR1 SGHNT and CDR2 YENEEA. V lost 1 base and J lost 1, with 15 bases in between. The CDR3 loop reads CASSLGGWGQGTDTQYF. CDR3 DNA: TGTGCCAGCAGCTTAGGAGGCTGGGGGCAAGGCACAGATACGCAGTATTTT.

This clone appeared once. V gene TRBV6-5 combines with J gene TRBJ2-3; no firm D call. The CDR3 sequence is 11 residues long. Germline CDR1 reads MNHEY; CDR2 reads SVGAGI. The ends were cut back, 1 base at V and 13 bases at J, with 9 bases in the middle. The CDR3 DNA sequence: TGTGCCAGCAGTTACTACGGTGTGGAGTATTTT. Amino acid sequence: CASSYYGVEYF.